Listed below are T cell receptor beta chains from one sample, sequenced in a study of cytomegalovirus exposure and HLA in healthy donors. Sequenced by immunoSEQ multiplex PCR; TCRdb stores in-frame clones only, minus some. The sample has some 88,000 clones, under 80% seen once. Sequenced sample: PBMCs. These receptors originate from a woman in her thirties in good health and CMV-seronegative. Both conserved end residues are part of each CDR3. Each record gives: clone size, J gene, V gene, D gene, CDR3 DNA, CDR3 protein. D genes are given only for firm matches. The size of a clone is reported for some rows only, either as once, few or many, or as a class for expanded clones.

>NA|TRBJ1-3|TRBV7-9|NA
TGTGCCAGCAGCTCCTCTCTTTCTCTCTCTGGAAACACCATATATTTT
CASSSSLSLSGNTIYF
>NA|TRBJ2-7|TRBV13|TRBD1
TGTGCCAGCAGCTTAGGGGGACAGGAGTCCTACGAGCAGTACTTC
CASSLGGQESYEQYF
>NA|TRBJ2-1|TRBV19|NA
TGTGCCAGTAGTACCTCGTTAGAGGCCCGCTCCTACAATGAGCAGTTCTTC
CASSTSLEARSYNEQFF
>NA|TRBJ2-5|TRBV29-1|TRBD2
TGCAGCGTCATAGCGGGGGCCAACATCAAAGAGACCCAGTACTTC
CSVIAGANIKETQYF
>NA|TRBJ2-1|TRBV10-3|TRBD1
TGTGCCATCGGTACAGGGGTAAACTATGAGCAGTTCTTC
CAIGTGVNYEQFF
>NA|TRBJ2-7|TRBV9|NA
TGTGCCAGCAGCGTAGCGGACTCTAAGGCCTACGAGCAGTACTTC
CASSVADSKAYEQYF
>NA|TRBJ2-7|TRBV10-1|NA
TGCGCCAGCAGTGAGCAGACAGGCCAGGAGCAGTACTTC
CASSEQTGQEQYF
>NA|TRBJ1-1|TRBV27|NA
TGTGCCAGCAGTTTAAGTCTGGGGCACACTGAAGCTTTCTTT
CASSLSLGHTEAFF
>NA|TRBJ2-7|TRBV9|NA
TGTGCCAGCAGCCGGGAGTCGGGATACGAGCAGTACTTC
CASSRESGYEQYF
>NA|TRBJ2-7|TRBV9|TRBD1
TGTGCCAGCAGCTCCCGGGACAGGGCATACGAGCAGTACTTC
CASSSRDRAYEQYF
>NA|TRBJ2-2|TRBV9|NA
TGTGCCAGCAGCGTAGCTCGGGTGGCGAACACCGGGGAGCTGTTTTTT
CASSVARVANTGELFF
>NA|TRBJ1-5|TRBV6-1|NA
TGTGCCAGCAGCGATCAGAGGTATAGCAATCAGCCCCAGCATTTT
CASSDQRYSNQPQHF
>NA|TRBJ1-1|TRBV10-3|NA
TGTGCCATCGCCGTCCACAGGTCCATGAACACTGAAGCTTTCTTT
CAIAVHRSMNTEAFF
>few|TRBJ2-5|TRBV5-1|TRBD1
TGCGCCAGCAGCTTCGGGACAGCCCAAGAGACCCAGTACTTC
CASSFGTAQETQYF
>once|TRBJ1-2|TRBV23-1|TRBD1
TGCGCCAGCACCACGTCCCGGGACAGGAGCCCACCCTATGGCTACACCTTC
CASTTSRDRSPPYGYTF
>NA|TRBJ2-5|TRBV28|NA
TGTGCCAGCAGTCCCTCAGGGGGAGGACAAGAGACCCAGTACTTC
CASSPSGGGQETQYF
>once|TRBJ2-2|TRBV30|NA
TGTGCCTGGAGTCTTACAGGGAGCGGGGAGCTGTTTTTT
CAWSLTGSGELFF
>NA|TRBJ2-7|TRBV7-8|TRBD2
TGTGCCAGCAGCCCTCTGGGGGGGAACTATTACGAGCAGTACTTC
CASSPLGGNYYEQYF
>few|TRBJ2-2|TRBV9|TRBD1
TGTGCCAGCAGCGTGGCCGGACAGGCCACCGGGGAGCTGTTTTTT
CASSVAGQATGELFF
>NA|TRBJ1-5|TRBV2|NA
TGTGCCAGCAGCCTGGACAGAGTTAATCAGCCCCAGCATTTT
CASSLDRVNQPQHF
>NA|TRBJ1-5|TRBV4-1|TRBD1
TGCGCCAGCAGCCAGCCGGACAGGTCGGGTCAGCCCCAGCATTTT
CASSQPDRSGQPQHF
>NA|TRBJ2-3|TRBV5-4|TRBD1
TGTGCCAGCACCGAATGGGACAGGGGGGGAGATACGCAGTATTTT
CASTEWDRGGDTQYF
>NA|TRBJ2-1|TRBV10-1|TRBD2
TGCGCCAGCGGTCCCGGGACTAGCGGGAGCTATGAGCAGTTCTTC
CASGPGTSGSYEQFF